The present entry profiles one T cell receptor beta chain with its context. Its antigen is not identified. Unique molecular identifiers were used to barcode this TCRbeta library. TCRdb passed the PCR reads through MiXCR, listing each CDR3 protein once. The sample lists about 600,000 distinct CDR3 sequences; approximately 13% were seen once. This record comes from a study of T-cell reconstitution after alpha-beta-depleted transplantation in children. Whole-study findings and limits: Several hundred expanded graft clones reportedly gave rise to the alpha-beta T cells present about two months after transplant. T-cell numbers and diversity, one year after transplant, stemmed largely from T cells that were newly produced. Several patients had high TCRbeta diversity at day 60; it came from surviving recipient T cells and thymic progenitors.

V lost 2 bases and J 1 base, leaving 6 bases between the germline ends. Germline CDR1 MDHEN, CDR2 SYDVKM. The CDR3 is 14 amino acids. The V call is TRBV28, the J call TRBJ1-3, with D hard to call. Sequenced here: PBMCs, mostly from graft donor cells, sampled 360 days after TCRalphabeta/CD19-depleted stem cell transplant. The TCR comes from a male patient aged 10 to 17 who had a stem cell transplant for acute myeloid leukemia, so the T cells may come from the graft donor. Written as DNA, the CDR3 is TGTGCCAGCAGTTTAGTGGCGTCTGGAAACACCATATATTTT. Translation gives CASSLVASGNTIYF.